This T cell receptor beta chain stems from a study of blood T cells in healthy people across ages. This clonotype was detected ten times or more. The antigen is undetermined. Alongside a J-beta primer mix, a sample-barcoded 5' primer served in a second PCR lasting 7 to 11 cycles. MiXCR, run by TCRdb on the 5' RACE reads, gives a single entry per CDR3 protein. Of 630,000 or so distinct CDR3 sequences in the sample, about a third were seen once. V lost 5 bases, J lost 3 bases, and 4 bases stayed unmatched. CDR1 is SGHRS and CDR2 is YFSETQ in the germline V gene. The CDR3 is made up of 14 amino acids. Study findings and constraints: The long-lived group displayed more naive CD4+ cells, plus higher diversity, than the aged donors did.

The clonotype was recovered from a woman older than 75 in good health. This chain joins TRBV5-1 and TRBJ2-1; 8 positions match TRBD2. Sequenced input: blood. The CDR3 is CASSGAGVYNEQFF. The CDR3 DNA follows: TGCGCCAGCAGTGGAGCGGGGGTCTACAATGAGCAGTTCTTC.